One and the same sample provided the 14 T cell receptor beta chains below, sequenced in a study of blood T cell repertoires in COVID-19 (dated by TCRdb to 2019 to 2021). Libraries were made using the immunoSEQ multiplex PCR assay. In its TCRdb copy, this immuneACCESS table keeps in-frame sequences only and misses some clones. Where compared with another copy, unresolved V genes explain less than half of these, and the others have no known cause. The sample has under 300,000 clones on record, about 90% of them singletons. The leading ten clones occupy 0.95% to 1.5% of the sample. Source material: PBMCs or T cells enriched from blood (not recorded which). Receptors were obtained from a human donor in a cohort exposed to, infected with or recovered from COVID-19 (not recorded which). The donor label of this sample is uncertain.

CDR3 DNA: TGTGCCACCTCGGGAGAGGGAACTAATGAAAAACTGTTTTTT. The encoded protein is CATSGEGTNEKLFF. This chain uses TRBV6-5 with TRBJ1-4; D is ambiguous. Trimming removed 10 bases at V and 1 base at J, with 13 bases between. CDR3 length: 14 amino acids. Germline-derived CDR1 and CDR2 are MNHEY and SVGAGI.

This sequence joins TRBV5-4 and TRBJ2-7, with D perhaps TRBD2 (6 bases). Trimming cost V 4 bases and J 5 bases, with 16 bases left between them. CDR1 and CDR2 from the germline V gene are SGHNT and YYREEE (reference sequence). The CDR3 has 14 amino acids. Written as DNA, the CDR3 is TGTGCCAGCAGCCACCTAGGCGGGGCGGACGAGCAGTACTTC. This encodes CASSHLGGADEQYF.

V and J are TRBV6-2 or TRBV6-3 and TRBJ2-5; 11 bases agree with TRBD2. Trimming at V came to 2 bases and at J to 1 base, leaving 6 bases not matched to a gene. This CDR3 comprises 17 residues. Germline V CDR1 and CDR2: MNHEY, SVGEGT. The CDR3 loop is CASSYLAGGPVQETQYF. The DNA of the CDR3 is TGTGCCAGCAGTTACCTAGCGGGGGGCCCCGTCCAAGAGACCCAGTACTTC.

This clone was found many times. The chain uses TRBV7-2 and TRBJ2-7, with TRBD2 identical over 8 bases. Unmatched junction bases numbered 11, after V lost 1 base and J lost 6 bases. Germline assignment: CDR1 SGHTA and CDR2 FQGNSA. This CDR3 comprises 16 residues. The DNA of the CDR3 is TGTGCCAGCAGCTTAGACCCAGCGGGGGTGGTAGGCGAGCAGTACTTC. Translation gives CASSLDPAGVVGEQYF.

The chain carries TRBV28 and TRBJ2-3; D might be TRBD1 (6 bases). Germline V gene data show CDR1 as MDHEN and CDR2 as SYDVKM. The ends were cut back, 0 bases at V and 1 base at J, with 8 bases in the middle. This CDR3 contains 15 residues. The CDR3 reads CASSLWRTGTDTQYF. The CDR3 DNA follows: TGTGCCAGCAGTTTATGGCGGACAGGCACAGATACGCAGTATTTT.

CDR3 amino acids: CASRPGQGALAEAFF. DNA for the CDR3: TGTGCCAGTAGACCGGGGCAGGGGGCTCTGGCTGAAGCTTTCTTT. The V and J genes are TRBV19 and TRBJ1-1; 8 bases line up with TRBD1. The V segment lost 6 bases and the J segment 6 bases; nucleotides outside the gene matches: 12. This CDR3 has 15 residues. The germline V gene encodes CDR1 LNHDA and CDR2 SQIVND (reference sequence).

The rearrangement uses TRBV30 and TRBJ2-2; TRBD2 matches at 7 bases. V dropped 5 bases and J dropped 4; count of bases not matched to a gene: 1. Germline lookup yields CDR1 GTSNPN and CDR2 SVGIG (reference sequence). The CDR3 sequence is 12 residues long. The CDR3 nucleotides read TGTGCCTGGTCTAGCGGCACCGGGGAGCTGTTTTTT. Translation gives CAWSSGTGELFF.

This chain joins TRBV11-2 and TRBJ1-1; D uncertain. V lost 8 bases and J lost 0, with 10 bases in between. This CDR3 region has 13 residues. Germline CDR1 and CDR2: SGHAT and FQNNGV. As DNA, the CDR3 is TGTGCCAGCTCGACGGGGATGAACACTGAAGCTTTCTTT. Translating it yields CASSTGMNTEAFF.

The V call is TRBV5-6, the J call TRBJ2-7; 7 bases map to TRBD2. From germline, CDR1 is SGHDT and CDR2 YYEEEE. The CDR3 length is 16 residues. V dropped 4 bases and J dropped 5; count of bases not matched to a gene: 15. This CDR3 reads CASSPTRLAKSHEQYF. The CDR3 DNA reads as TGTGCCAGCAGCCCAACCCGACTAGCTAAGTCGCACGAGCAGTACTTC.

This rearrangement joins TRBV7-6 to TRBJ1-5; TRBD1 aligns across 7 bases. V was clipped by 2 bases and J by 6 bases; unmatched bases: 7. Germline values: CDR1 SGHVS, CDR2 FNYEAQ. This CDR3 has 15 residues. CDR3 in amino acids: CASSLTPPGGQPQHF. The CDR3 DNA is TGTGCCAGCAGCTTAACACCTCCAGGGGGTCAGCCCCAGCATTTT.

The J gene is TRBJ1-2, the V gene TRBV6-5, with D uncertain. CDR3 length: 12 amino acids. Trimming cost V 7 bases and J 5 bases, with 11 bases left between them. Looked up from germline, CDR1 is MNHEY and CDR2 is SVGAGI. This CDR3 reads CASIGQLYGYTF. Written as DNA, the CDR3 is TGTGCCAGCATTGGGCAGCTGTATGGCTACACCTTC.

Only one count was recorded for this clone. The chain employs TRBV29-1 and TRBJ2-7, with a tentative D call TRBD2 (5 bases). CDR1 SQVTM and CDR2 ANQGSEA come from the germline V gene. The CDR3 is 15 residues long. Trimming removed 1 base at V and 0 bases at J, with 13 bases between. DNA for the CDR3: TGCAGCGTTGAAGGAGAGGGCGGAACCTCCTACGAGCAGTACTTC. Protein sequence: CSVEGEGGTSYEQYF.

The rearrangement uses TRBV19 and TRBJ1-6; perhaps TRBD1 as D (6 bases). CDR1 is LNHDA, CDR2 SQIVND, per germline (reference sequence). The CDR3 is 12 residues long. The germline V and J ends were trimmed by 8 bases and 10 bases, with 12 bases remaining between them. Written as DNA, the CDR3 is TGTGCCAGTCGGGGGGGCCTGTCACCCCTCCACTTT. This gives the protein CASRGGLSPLHF.

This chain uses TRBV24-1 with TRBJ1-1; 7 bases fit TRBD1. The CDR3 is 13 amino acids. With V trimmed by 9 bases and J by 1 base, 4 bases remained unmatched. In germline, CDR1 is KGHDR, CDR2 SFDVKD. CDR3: CATHSGGNTEAFF. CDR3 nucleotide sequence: TGTGCCACCCACTCAGGGGGGAACACTGAAGCTTTCTTT.